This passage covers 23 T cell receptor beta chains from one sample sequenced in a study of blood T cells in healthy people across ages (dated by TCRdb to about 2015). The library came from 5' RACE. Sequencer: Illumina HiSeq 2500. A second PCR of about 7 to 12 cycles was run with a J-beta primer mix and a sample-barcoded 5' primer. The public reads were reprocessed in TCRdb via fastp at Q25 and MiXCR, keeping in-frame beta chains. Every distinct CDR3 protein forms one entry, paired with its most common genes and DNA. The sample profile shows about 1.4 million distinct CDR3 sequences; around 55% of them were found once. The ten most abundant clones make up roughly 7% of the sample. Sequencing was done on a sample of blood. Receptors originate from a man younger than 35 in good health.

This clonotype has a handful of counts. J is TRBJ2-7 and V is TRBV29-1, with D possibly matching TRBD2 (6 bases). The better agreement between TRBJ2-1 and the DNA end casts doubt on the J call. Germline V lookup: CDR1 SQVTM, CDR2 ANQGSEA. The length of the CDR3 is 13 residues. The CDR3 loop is CSDDGSGGDEQFF. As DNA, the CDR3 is TGCAGCGACGACGGGTCGGGCGGGGATGAGCAGTTCTTC.

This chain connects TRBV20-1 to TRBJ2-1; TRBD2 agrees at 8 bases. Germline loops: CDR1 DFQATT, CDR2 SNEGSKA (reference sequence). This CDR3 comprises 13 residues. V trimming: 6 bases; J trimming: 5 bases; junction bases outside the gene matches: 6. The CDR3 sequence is CSAVSGIDNEQFF. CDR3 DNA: TGCAGTGCCGTTAGCGGGATTGACAATGAGCAGTTCTTC.

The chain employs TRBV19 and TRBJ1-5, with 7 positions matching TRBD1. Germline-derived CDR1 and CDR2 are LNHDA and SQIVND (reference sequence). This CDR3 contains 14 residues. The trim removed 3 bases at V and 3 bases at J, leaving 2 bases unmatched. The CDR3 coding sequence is TGTGCCAGTAGTATGGGACAGTTCAATCAGCCCCAGCATTTT. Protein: CASSMGQFNQPQHF.

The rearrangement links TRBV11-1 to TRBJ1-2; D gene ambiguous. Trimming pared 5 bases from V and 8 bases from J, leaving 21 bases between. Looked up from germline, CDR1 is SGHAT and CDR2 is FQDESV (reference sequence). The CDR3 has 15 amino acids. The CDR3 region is CASSREWTGRSGYTF. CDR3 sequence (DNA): TGTGCCAGCAGCCGAGAATGGACTGGAAGATCCGGCTACACCTTC.

CDR3 nucleotide sequence: TGTGCCAGCAGCGCCCACCTACTAGTGAATGAGCAGTTCTTC. Protein sequence: CASSAHLLVNEQFF. The chain combines TRBV3-1 with TRBJ2-1; tentatively, D is TRBD2 (5 bases). The CDR3 has 14 residues. Trimming removed 5 bases from V and 7 bases from J, with 15 bases in between. Germline CDR1 LGHDT, CDR2 YNNKEL (reference sequence).

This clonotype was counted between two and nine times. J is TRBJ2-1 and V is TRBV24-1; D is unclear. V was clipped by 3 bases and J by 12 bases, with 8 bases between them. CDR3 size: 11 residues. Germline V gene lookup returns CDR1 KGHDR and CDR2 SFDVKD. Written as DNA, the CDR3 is TGTGCCACCAGTGATACCAGGAGGCAGTTCTTC. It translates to CATSDTRRQFF.

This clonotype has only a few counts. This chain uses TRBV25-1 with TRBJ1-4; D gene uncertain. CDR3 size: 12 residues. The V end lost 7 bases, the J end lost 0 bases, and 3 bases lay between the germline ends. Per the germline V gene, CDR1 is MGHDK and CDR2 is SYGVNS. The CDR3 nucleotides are TGTGCCAGCAAGGCAACTAATGAAAAACTGTTTTTT. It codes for CASKATNEKLFF.

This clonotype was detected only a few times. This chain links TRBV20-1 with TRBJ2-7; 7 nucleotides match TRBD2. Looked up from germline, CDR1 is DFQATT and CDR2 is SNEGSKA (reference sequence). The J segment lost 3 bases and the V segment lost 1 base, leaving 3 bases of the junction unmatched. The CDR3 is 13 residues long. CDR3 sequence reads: CSARVAGVYEQYF. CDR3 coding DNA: TGCAGTGCTAGAGTGGCGGGAGTCTACGAGCAGTACTTC.

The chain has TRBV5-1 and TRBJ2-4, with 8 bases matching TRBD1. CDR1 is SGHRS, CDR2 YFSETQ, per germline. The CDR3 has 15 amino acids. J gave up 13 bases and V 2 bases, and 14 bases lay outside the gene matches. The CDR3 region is CASSLNQGANKEQYF. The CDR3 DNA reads TGCGCCAGCAGCTTAAACCAGGGGGCGAATAAGGAGCAGTACTTC. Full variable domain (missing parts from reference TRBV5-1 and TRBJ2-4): KAGVTQTPRYLIKTRGQQVTLSCSPISGHRSVSWYQQTPGQGLQFLFEYFSETQRNKGNFPGRFSGRQFSNSRSEMNVSTLELGDSALYLCASSLNQGANKEQYFGAGTRLSVL.

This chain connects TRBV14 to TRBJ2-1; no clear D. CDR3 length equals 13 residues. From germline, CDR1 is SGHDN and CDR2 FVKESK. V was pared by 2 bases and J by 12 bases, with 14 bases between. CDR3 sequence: CASSQSRATGQFF. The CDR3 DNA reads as TGTGCCAGCAGCCAATCTCGGGCGACGGGGCAGTTCTTC.

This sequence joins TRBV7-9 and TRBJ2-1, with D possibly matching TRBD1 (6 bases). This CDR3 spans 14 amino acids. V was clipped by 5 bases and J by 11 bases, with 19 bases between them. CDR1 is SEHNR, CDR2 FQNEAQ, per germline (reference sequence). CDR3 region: CASSGRGITGKQFF. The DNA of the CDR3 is TGTGCCAGCAGCGGAAGGGGTATTACAGGGAAGCAGTTCTTC.

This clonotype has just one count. DNA of the CDR3: TGCGCCAGCAGCCAAGACCAAGACAGCTCCTACGAGCAGTACTTC. Translation: CASSQDQDSSYEQYF. V gene TRBV4-3 combines with J gene TRBJ2-7, with D tentatively TRBD1 (5 bases). This CDR3 spans 15 amino acids. Germline V gene lookup returns CDR1 LGHNA and CDR2 YSLEER. Trimming shortened V by 0 bases and J by 0 bases, and 9 bases separated the two germline ends.

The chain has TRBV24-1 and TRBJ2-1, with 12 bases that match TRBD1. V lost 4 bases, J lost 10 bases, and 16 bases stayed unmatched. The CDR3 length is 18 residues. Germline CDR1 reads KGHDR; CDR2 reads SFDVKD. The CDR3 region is CATSDHPGTGGDDHEQFF. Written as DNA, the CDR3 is TGTGCCACCAGTGACCACCCGGGGACAGGGGGCGACGATCACGAGCAGTTCTTC.

The DNA for the CDR3 is TGTGCCAGCAGCGTTACAGGGGGGGGCTACAATGAGCAGTTCTTC. Residues: CASSVTGGGYNEQFF. The chain has TRBV9 and TRBJ2-1; perhaps TRBD1 as D (8 bases). V was cut by 2 bases and J by 3 bases, with 12 bases left in between. This CDR3 has 15 amino acids. Looked up from germline, CDR1 is SGDLS and CDR2 is YYNGEE.

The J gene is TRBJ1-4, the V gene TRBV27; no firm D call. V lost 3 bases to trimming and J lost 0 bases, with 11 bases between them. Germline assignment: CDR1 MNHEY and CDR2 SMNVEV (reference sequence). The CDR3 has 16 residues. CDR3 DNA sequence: TGTGCCAGCAGTTTGGGCGCACTTGCAACTAATGAAAAACTGTTTTTT. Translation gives CASSLGALATNEKLFF.

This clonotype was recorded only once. CDR3 loop: CASSNEGQRTGELFF. The CDR3 region has the DNA TGTGCCAGCAGCAACGAGGGTCAGAGGACCGGGGAGCTGTTTTTT. The J gene is TRBJ2-2, the V gene TRBV21-1; the D call in the table, TRBD2, was not verified against the DNA. TRBV21-1 is marked as a pseudogene. This CDR3 has 15 residues.

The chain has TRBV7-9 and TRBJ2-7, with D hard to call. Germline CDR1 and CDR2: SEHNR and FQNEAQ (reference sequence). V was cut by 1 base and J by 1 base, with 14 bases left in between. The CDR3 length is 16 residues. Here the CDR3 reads CASSLVPDTVSYEQYF. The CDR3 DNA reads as TGTGCCAGCAGCTTAGTCCCTGACACCGTTTCCTACGAGCAGTACTTC.

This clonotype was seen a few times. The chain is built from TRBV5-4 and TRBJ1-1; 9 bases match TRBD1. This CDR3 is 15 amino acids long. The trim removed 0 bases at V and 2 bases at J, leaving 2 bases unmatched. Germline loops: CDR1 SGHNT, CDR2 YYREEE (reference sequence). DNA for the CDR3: TGTGCCAGCAGCTTGGGGGACAGGGATAACACTGAAGCTTTCTTT. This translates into CASSLGDRDNTEAFF.

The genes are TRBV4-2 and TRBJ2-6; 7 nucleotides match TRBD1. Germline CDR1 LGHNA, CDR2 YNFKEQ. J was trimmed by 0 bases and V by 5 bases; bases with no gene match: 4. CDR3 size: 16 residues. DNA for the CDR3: TGTGCCAGCAGCAGGGACAGCGTCTCTGGGGCCAACGTCCTGACTTTC. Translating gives CASSRDSVSGANVLTF.

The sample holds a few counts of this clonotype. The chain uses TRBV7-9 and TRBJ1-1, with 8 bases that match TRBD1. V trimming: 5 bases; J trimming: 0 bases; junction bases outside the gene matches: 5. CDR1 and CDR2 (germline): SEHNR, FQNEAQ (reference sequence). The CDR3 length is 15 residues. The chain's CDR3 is CASSAGQGLNTEAFF. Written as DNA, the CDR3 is TGTGCCAGCAGCGCCGGACAGGGTTTGAACACTGAAGCTTTCTTT. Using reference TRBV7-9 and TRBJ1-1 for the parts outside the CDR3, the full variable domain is DTGVSQNPRHKITKRGQNVTFRCDPISEHNRLYWYRQTLGQGPEFLTYFQNEAQLEKSRLLSDRFSAERPKGSFSTLEIQRTEQGDSAMYLCASSAGQGLNTEAFFGQGTRLTVV.

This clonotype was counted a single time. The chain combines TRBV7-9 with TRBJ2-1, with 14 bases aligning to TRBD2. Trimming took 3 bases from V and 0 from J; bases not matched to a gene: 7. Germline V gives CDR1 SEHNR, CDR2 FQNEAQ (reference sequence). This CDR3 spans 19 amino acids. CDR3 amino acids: CASSFGLAGGSSSYNEQFF. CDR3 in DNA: TGTGCCAGCAGCTTCGGACTAGCGGGAGGATCTAGCTCCTACAATGAGCAGTTCTTC.

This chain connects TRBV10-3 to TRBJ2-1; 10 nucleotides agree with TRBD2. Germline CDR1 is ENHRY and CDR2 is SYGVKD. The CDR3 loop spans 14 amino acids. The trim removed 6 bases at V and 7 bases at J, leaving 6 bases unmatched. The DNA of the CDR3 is TGTGCCATCAGCGGTAGCGGGAGGAGAAATGAGCAGTTCTTC. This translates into CAISGSGRRNEQFF.

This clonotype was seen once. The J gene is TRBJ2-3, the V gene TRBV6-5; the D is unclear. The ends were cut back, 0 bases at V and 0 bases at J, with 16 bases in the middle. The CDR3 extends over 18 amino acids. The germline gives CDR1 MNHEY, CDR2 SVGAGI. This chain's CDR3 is CASSYSSLGKLSTDTQYF. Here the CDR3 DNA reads TGTGCCAGCAGTTACTCCTCTCTGGGGAAGCTTAGCACAGATACGCAGTATTTT.